This T cell receptor beta chain emerged from a study of low-dose radiotherapy and immunotherapy resistance in tumors (dated by TCRdb to 2022 to 2024). With regard to the full study: Patients in Cohort 1 were given 0.5 Gy per fraction every 2 weeks, and the prescribed total PTV dose was 6.5 Gy. Aspirin 300 mg was taken orally once daily by patients for four cycles, starting on cycle 1 day 1. Patients in Cohort 2 were given 1 Gy per fraction every two weeks, for a total of 13 Gy across 26 weeks. Cyclophosphamide 200 mg/m2 was given intravenously every two weeks, one day before each radiation and immunotherapy administration. Trial participants were not randomized into treatment groups. Nivolumab was administered intravenously as a 240 mg flat dose every two weeks, and ipilimumab was administered intravenously at 1 mg/kg every six weeks. Eight patients were included in the translational analysis, namely three from the first dose cohort plus the first five from the second dose cohort.

CDR1 SGHAT and CDR2 FQNNGV are derived from the germline V gene. V is clipped by 5 bases and J by 2 bases, and the sequence between their germline boundaries is 15 bases long. The CDR3, from cysteine to phenylalanine, totals 15 residues. The only DNA kept is the CDR3, 45 bases in frame from the first base. According to the study, the label for this sample's time point signals: before trial treatment. The donors came from RACIN, which was a single-arm phase I dose-escalation trial that paired nivolumab and ipilimumab with aspirin, low-dose cyclophosphamide and low-dose radiotherapy. To be eligible, a patient needed to have an advanced solid tumor that was TIL-negative. This clonotype was counted between two and nine times. Its antigen target is currently unknown. Base qualities are not provided; no much larger clone lies one nucleotide away. Sequencing took place on an Illumina HiSeq 2500. To make first-strand cDNA, Superscript III was used along with a set of TRAV- and TRBV-specific primers so that both the TCRalpha and TCRbeta chains were covered. An approximately 20-cycle PCR with Phusion amplified the TCRs, pairing a constant-region primer with the adapter that was attached to the V primers. The isolated mRNA was amplified using the MessageAmp II aRNA Amplification Kit, with in vitro transcription performed for 15 to 20 hours at 37 degrees C. The Dynabeads mRNA DIRECT Purification Kit was used to isolate mRNA for TCR sequencing. Indexed Illumina adapters were added in a second Phusion PCR of roughly 25 cycles, after which AMPure XP beads were used to purify the products. The source study handled its data this way. Using custom Perl scripts, TCR sequences encoding the same protein were pooled, out-of-frame sequences were removed, and the abundance of each clonotype was computed. Any TCR sequence supported by only a single read was excluded from analysis. The metrics used to describe the repertoires included Shannon entropy, Gini index, clonality, richness, and the frequency of TCRs shared between repertoires. TCRdb passed the public sequencing reads through fastp at Q25 and MiXCR, retaining productive beta sequences. Records with the same CDR3 protein are collapsed into one entry carrying the most frequent genes and DNA. The V and J calls follow TCRdb's processing rather than the paper's. This sample has 35,000 to 50,000 distinct CDR3 sequences in its table, and roughly 30% of those were observed once. The ten largest make up roughly 3.5% of the sample.

This sample comprised PBMCs, obtained before treatment. The clonotype originates from a male donor with gallbladder cancer. In this chain, TRBV11-2 is recombined with TRBJ1-2; the D gene is possibly TRBD1, with 5 bases matching. Here the CDR3 is given as CASSPISRDNYGYTF. The nucleotide sequence reads as follows: TGTGCCAGCAGCCCAATTTCCCGGGACAACTATGGCTACACCTTC.